Below are 21 T cell receptor beta chains sequenced from a single sample in a study of blood T cell repertoires in COVID-19. Sequencing was performed with immunoSEQ multiplex PCR; in TCRdb, only in-frame clones are kept and a portion is missing. Of about 140,000 clones listed, less than 85% are singletons. Input material: peripheral blood. The source is a human donor in a cohort sampled during active COVID-19.

This chain uses TRBV19 with TRBJ2-1, with TRBD2 as a possible D gene (6 bases). The CDR3 totals 17 residues. From germline, CDR1 is LNHDA and CDR2 SQIVND (reference sequence). Trimming pared 5 bases from V and 7 bases from J, leaving 24 bases between. DNA of the CDR3: TGTGCCAGTAGTGCTATTCCGGGGGAACCAAATGAAAATGAGCAGTTCTTC. This translates into CASSAIPGEPNENEQFF.

V gene TRBV24-1 combines with J gene TRBJ2-3, with a possible D match to TRBD1 (6 bases). The V end was cut by 5 bases, the J end by 2 bases, with 16 bases between. CDR3 length: 16 amino acids. Germline CDR1 KGHDR, CDR2 SFDVKD. DNA of the CDR3: TGTGCCACCAGTGCGGCCCGGACAGCCTACACAGATACGCAGTATTTT. It codes for CATSAARTAYTDTQYF.

This clone showed up many times. The chain is built from TRBV14 and TRBJ1-2; 8 nucleotides align to TRBD1. V lost 1 base to trimming and J lost 7 bases; unmatched junction nucleotides: 5. There are 14 residues in the CDR3. Germline CDR1 reads SGHDN; CDR2 reads FVKESK. The CDR3: CASSQAQGAGGYTF. CDR3 bases: TGTGCCAGCAGCCAAGCCCAGGGGGCCGGTGGCTACACCTTC.

This chain joins TRBV24-1 and TRBJ2-7; 7 bases align to TRBD1. The CDR3 is made up of 16 amino acids. Per the germline V gene, CDR1 is KGHDR and CDR2 is SFDVKD. Trimming removed 6 bases from V and 4 bases from J; junction bases left unmatched: 14. The CDR3 loop is CATSSYTDRRKYEQYF. Written as DNA, the CDR3 is TGTGCCACCAGTTCTTACACGGACAGGAGGAAGTACGAGCAGTACTTC.

Turning to this clone: Other nucleotide sequences in the sample specify the same CDR3. The V and J genes are TRBV19 and TRBJ2-7, with 7 bases matching TRBD1. The CDR3 is 14 amino acids. Germline-derived CDR1 and CDR2 are LNHDA and SQIVND (reference sequence). V lost 3 bases to trimming and J lost 2 bases; unmatched junction nucleotides: 4. CDR3 nucleotide sequence: TGTGCCAGTAGTATTAGGGGACAGCCCTACGAGCAGTACTTC. Protein: CASSIRGQPYEQYF.

This rearrangement joins TRBV2 to TRBJ1-1, with D tentatively TRBD1 (5 bases). The CDR3 contains 13 residues. Trimming removed 8 bases from V and 4 bases from J, with 14 bases in between. Germline V gene sequence: CDR1 SNHLY, CDR2 FYNNEI. CDR3 DNA: TGTGCCAGCCGGGGGAGTTTGGGCACTGAAGCTTTCTTT. This sequence encodes CASRGSLGTEAFF.

This clone is a singleton in its sample. V and J are TRBV19 and TRBJ1-5, with TRBD1 matching 7 bases. Germline loops: CDR1 LNHDA, CDR2 SQIVND (reference sequence). Trimming took 10 bases from V and 3 from J; bases not matched to a gene: 15. The CDR3 totals 16 residues. CDR3 DNA sequence: TGTGCCACTACTACGTGGGGGGACAGTCACAATCAGCCCCAGCATTTT. It yields the protein CATTTWGDSHNQPQHF. The full variable domain, rest sourced from reference TRBV19 and TRBJ1-5, is DGGITQSPKYLFRKEGQNVTLSCEQNLNHDAMYWYRQDPGQGLRLIYYSQIVNDFQKGDIAEGYSVSREKKESFPLTVTSAQKNPTAFYLCATTTWGDSHNQPQHFGDGTRLSIL.

This clone was counted a few times. The chain couples TRBV10-3 to TRBJ2-5; D is unresolved. CDR3 length equals 11 residues. The V end was cut by 5 bases, the J end by 4 bases, with 5 bases between. The germline V gene encodes CDR1 ENHRY and CDR2 SYGVKD. The CDR3 coding sequence is TGTGCCATCAGTTCCGGAGAGACCCAGTACTTC. Encoded protein: CAISSGETQYF.

CDR3 DNA sequence: TGTGCCAGCAGCTTAAAGGCAGGGGGCACCGGGGAGCTGTTTTTT. Its translation is CASSLKAGGTGELFF. The rearrangement links TRBV7-2 to TRBJ2-2; 7 bases are a match to TRBD1. The CDR3 loop spans 15 amino acids. CDR1 is SGHTA, CDR2 FQGNSA, per germline. With V trimmed by 2 bases and J by 4 bases, 4 bases remained unmatched. The full variable domain, in which reference TRBV7-2 and TRBJ2-2 provide the parts outside the CDR3, is GAGVSQSPSNKVTEKGKDVELRCDPISGHTALYWYRQSLGQGLEFLIYFQGNSAPDKSGLPSDRFSAERTGGSVSTLTIQRTQQEDSAVYLCASSLKAGGTGELFFGEGSRLTVL.

The gene calls are TRBV18 and TRBJ2-1; D is perhaps TRBD1 (5 bases). This CDR3 comprises 12 residues. V lost 3 bases and J lost 8, with 8 bases in between. Germline CDR1 and CDR2: KGHSH and LQKENI. CDR3 nucleotides: TGTGCCAGCTCACCCAGCAGGGATGAGCAGTTCTTC. Translated, it gives CASSPSRDEQFF.

This clone appeared once. The V gene is TRBV7-9, the J gene TRBJ1-3; D gene uncertain. Trimming shortened V by 5 bases and J by 4 bases, and 18 bases separated the two germline ends. Germline values: CDR1 SEHNR, CDR2 FQNEAQ (reference sequence). The CDR3 loop spans 16 amino acids. The CDR3 here is CASSLTQAQSGNTIYF. DNA for the CDR3: TGTGCCAGCAGCCTCACTCAGGCGCAGTCCGGAAACACCATATATTTT.

Note on this clone: Other DNA sequences of this sample code for an identical CDR3. This sequence joins TRBV7-2 and TRBJ2-2; D is unresolved. The CDR3 sequence is 14 residues long. CDR1 and CDR2 (germline): SGHTA, FQGNSA. The ends were cut back, 2 bases at V and 2 bases at J, with 6 bases in the middle. The CDR3 loop reads CASSLIRNTGELFF. As DNA, the CDR3 is TGTGCCAGCAGCTTAATCAGAAACACCGGGGAGCTGTTTTTT.

This chain uses TRBV3-1 (or the pseudogene TRBV3-2) with TRBJ1-1, with unresolved D. The germline V gene encodes CDR1 LGHDT and CDR2 YNNKEL (reference sequence). Trimming left V 1 base short and J 4 bases short, with 10 bases between. CDR3 length: 14 amino acids. The CDR3 spells CASSQVSGITEAFF. Here the CDR3 DNA reads TGTGCCAGCAGCCAAGTATCGGGGATCACTGAAGCTTTCTTT.

This CDR3 is CAISEGTSGGPDTQYF. CDR3 nucleotide sequence: TGTGCCATCAGTGAGGGAACTAGCGGGGGGCCGGATACGCAGTATTTT. The J gene is TRBJ2-3, the V gene TRBV10-3; 12 nucleotides align to TRBD2. This CDR3 has 16 residues. V lost 2 bases, J lost 6 bases, and 6 bases stayed unmatched. CDR1 is ENHRY and CDR2 is SYGVKD in the germline V gene.

CDR3 protein: CASSHRKNIQYF. The CDR3 DNA sequence: TGTGCCAGCAGCCACAGGAAAAACATTCAGTACTTC. The rearrangement uses TRBV9 and TRBJ2-4; the D gene is possibly TRBD1 (5 bases). CDR1 and CDR2 from the germline V gene are SGDLS and YYNGEE. V dropped 4 bases and J dropped 4 bases, with 6 bases sitting between them. The CDR3 totals 12 residues.

In the case of this clone: Other DNA sequences in this specimen translate into the identical CDR3. The V gene is TRBV9, the J gene TRBJ2-7; 7 bases agree with TRBD1. The junction had 2 bases not matched to a gene; V was cut back by 0 bases and J by 5 bases. The CDR3 contains 13 residues. Per germline, CDR1 SGDLS and CDR2 YYNGEE. This CDR3 is CASSVGQGDEQYF. The CDR3 DNA follows: TGTGCCAGCAGCGTAGGGCAGGGGGACGAGCAGTACTTC. Using reference TRBV9 and TRBJ2-7 for the parts outside the CDR3, the full variable domain is DSGVTQTPKHLITATGQRVTLRCSPRSGDLSVYWYQQSLDQGLQFLIQYYNGEERAKGNILERFSAQQFPDLHSELNLSSLELGDSALYFCASSVGQGDEQYFGPGTRLTVT.

The rearrangement links TRBV10-3 to TRBJ2-6, with D perhaps TRBD2 (5 bases). Germline V CDR1 and CDR2: ENHRY, SYGVKD. With 2 bases removed from V and 0 bases from J, the gap between germline ends came to 8 bases. CDR3 size: 16 residues. In DNA, the CDR3 is TGTGCCATCAGTGAGGCTGGGAGCTCTGGGGCCAACGTCCTGACTTTC. Translating it yields CAISEAGSSGANVLTF.

This clone has a handful of counts. The V call is TRBV5-4, the J call TRBJ2-7, with 13 bases that match TRBD2. CDR3 length equals 15 residues. Per the germline V gene, CDR1 is SGHNT and CDR2 is YYREEE (reference sequence). J lost 6 bases, V lost 4 bases, and 7 bases had no gene match. The CDR3 DNA sequence: TGTGCCAGCAGCCCGAGACTAGCGGGGGGCTCCGAGCAGTACTTC. Residues: CASSPRLAGGSEQYF.

The chain carries TRBV9 and TRBJ1-2, with 8 bases matching TRBD1. The J segment lost 3 bases and the V segment lost 0 bases, leaving 4 bases of the junction unmatched. The CDR3 is 15 residues long. Per the germline V gene, CDR1 is SGDLS and CDR2 is YYNGEE. DNA of the CDR3: TGTGCCAGCAGCGTAGCGGACAGGGACGACTATGGCTACACCTTC. Its translation: CASSVADRDDYGYTF.

This clone was seen a handful of times. The gene calls are TRBV5-6 and TRBJ2-7; TRBD1 agrees at 9 bases. Germline assignment: CDR1 SGHDT and CDR2 YYEEEE. Trimming at V came to 1 base and at J to 5 bases, leaving 7 bases not matched to a gene. The CDR3 is made up of 15 amino acids. This CDR3 reads CASSLMGGQGHEQYF. The CDR3 region has the DNA TGTGCCAGCAGCTTGATGGGGGGACAGGGACACGAGCAGTACTTC. Combining the CDR3 with reference TRBV5-6 and TRBJ2-7 gives the whole variable domain DAGVTQSPTHLIKTRGQQVTLRCSPKSGHDTVSWYQQALGQGPQFIFQYYEEEERQRGNFPDRFSGHQFPNYSSELNVNALLLGDSALYLCASSLMGGQGHEQYFGPGTRLTVT.

J is TRBJ2-1 and V is TRBV5-1, with a tentative D call TRBD2 (5 bases). With 3 bases removed from V and 4 bases from J, the gap between germline ends came to 5 bases. Per germline, CDR1 SGHRS and CDR2 YFSETQ. The CDR3 covers 12 residues. For the CDR3, the DNA is TGCGCCAGCAGCTGGACTTACAATGAGCAGTTCTTC. Translating it yields CASSWTYNEQFF.